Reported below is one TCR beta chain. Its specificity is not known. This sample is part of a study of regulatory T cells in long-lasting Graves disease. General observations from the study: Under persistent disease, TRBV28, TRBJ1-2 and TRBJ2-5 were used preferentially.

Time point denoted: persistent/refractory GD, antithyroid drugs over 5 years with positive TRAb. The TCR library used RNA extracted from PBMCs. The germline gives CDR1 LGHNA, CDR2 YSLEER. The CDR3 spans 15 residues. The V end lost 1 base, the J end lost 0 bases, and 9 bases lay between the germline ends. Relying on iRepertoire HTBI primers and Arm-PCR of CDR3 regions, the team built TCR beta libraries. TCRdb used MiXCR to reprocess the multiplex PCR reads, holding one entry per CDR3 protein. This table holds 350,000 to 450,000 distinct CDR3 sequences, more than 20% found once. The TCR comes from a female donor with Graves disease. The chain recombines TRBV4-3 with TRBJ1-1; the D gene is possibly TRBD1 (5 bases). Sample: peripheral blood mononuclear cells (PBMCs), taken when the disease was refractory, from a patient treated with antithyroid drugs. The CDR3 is CASSQVRGVNTEAFF. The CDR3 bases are TGCGCCAGCAGCCAAGTCAGAGGGGTGAACACTGAAGCTTTCTTT.